These T cell receptor beta chains were read from a single sample in a study of cytomegalovirus exposure and HLA in healthy donors. Produced via immunoSEQ multiplex PCR; TCRdb's table is partial and in-frame only. The data show 55,000 or so clones, with approximately 70% seen just once and approximately 2.7% held by the top ten. Input material: PBMCs. All receptors derive from a man younger than 30 in good health and CMV-seronegative. The CDR3 runs from the conserved cysteine through the conserved F or W. The D gene is left open where the match is weak. Not all rows give a size; the values are once, few, many and, for expanded clones, a class.

D gene | J gene | V gene | clone size | CDR3 DNA | CDR3 protein
. | TRBJ1-1 | TRBV5-1 | . | TGCGCCAGCAGCCGCGGATCCCCGGGCACTGAAGCTTTCTTT | CASSRGSPGTEAFF
. | TRBJ2-3 | TRBV11-2 | few | TGTGCCAGCAGCCTCGGGACTACAGATACGCAGTATTTT | CASSLGTTDTQYF
. | TRBJ2-1 | TRBV6-5 | once | TGTGCCAGCAGTTTGTCCCGCAACAGGGAGCAGTTCTTC | CASSLSRNREQFF
. | TRBJ2-2 | TRBV10-3 | . | TGTGCCATCAGTGCCCTGACAGGGAACACCGGGGAGCTGTTTTTT | CAISALTGNTGELFF
. | TRBJ2-2 | TRBV6-5 | . | TGTGCCAGCAGTTCTTGGGAGGGGGATGGCGGGGAGCTGTTTTTT | CASSSWEGDGGELFF
. | TRBJ2-3 | TRBV18 | . | TGTGCCAGCTCACCTCAGGGTACTAAAGATACGCAGTATTTT | CASSPQGTKDTQYF
TRBD1 | TRBJ2-3 | TRBV29-1 | . | TGCAGCGTTGAAGGACAGGGTAGCACAGATACGCAGTATTTT | CSVEGQGSTDTQYF
. | TRBJ2-5 | TRBV6-1 | . | TGTGCCAGCAGTGACGTGGAGACCCAGTACTTC | CASSDVETQYF
TRBD2 | TRBJ2-1 | TRBV6-5 | few | TGTGCCAGCAGTTACTCTTGGACTAGCGGGATCAATGAGCAGTTCTTC | CASSYSWTSGINEQFF
. | TRBJ2-1 | TRBV11-3 | . | TGTGCCAGCAGCCAAGACAGGTACAATGAGCAGTTCTTC | CASSQDRYNEQFF
. | TRBJ2-1 | TRBV5-4 | few | TGTGCCAGCAGCCCCCAAATGAGCTCCTACAATGAGCAGTTCTTC | CASSPQMSSYNEQFF
. | TRBJ2-5 | TRBV29-1 | . | TGCAGCGTTGTGGGTCAGGGGGGCACTCAAGAGACCCAGTACTTC | CSVVGQGGTQETQYF
TRBD2 | TRBJ2-3 | TRBV29-1 | . | TGCAGCGTTGAACGACTCGCCGGGACTAGCGGGACCCCTAGCACAGATACGCAGTATTTT | CSVERLAGTSGTPSTDTQYF
TRBD2 | TRBJ2-2 | TRBV7-9 | . | TGTGCCAGCACCCGAATAGCGGGAGTGGCGCCCGGGGAGCTGTTTTTT | CASTRIAGVAPGELFF
. | TRBJ2-1 | TRBV9 | . | TGTGCCAGCAGCACCAGGACAGACAATGAGCAGTTCTTC | CASSTRTDNEQFF
TRBD1 | TRBJ2-3 | TRBV13 | few | TGTGCCAGCAGCGACAGGGGTGGCACAGATACGCAGTATTTT | CASSDRGGTDTQYF
. | TRBJ1-2 | TRBV21-1 | . | TGTGCCAACCAAATTGGGACAGGGGGGAACTATGGCTACACCTTC | CANQIGTGGNYGYTF
TRBD2 | TRBJ2-1 | TRBV4-2 | . | TGTGCCAGCAGCCAAGATGGACTAGCGGGGTTGAGCTCCTACAATGAGCAGTTCTTC | CASSQDGLAGLSSYNEQFF
TRBD2 | TRBJ2-3 | TRBV4-3 | . | TGCGCCAGCAGCCAAGGGCATACTAGCGGGAGGGCAGATACGCAGTATTTT | CASSQGHTSGRADTQYF
TRBD2 | TRBJ2-1 | TRBV30 | . | TGTGCCTGGATGGCCAGCGGGAGGGCCTGGCATCTGGGTGAGCAGTTCTTC | CAWMASGRAWHLGEQFF
TRBD2 | TRBJ2-7 | TRBV27 | . | TGTGCCAGCAGAGGACTAGCTCTCGAGCAGTACTTC | CASRGLALEQYF
. | TRBJ1-6 | TRBV7-2 | . | TGTGCCAGCAGCTTTGACGTAAGCGGAAATTCACCCCTCCACTTT | CASSFDVSGNSPLHF
. | TRBJ1-1 | TRBV5-4 | few | TGTGCCAGCAGCCCGAACCCGGTCCGGAACACTGAAGCTTTCTTT | CASSPNPVRNTEAFF
. | TRBJ2-7 | TRBV4-1 | . | TGCGCCAGCAGCCAAGACGGGGACTCGGGGACCTACGAGCAGTACTTC | CASSQDGDSGTYEQYF
. | TRBJ2-7 | TRBV21-1 | . | TGTGCCAGTAGCAAACCGGGAACAAATTCTTCCTACGAGCAGTACTTC | CASSKPGTNSSYEQYF